Sequencing of this T cell receptor beta chain was carried out in a study of T cell clusters in autoimmune cytopenias. One tube held mixed TRB-A and TRB-B primer pools for touch-down PCR. TCRdb derives one entry per CDR3 protein from the multiplex PCR reads, leaving out DNA. The table for this sample gives 1,500 to 2,000 distinct CDR3 sequences. Its frequency marks this clonotype as medium-sized. Its antigen is unknown. Overall study findings and caveats: TRB repertoire shifts in secondary cytopenia and chronic lymphocytic leukemia mostly reflected lymphoma, not autoimmunity. No cluster-lack signature appeared between secondary cytopenia and chronic lymphocytic leukemia patients, apparently due to lymphoma masking.

TRB amplification used 200 to 250 ng of peripheral blood genomic DNA. Sequencing was performed on peripheral blood. The TCR sequence derives from a human donor with an autoimmune cytopenia or autoimmune hepatitis (not recorded which).

The CDR3 sequence is CASSPPQGQKLFF. This chain uses TRBV18 with TRBJ1-4; TCRdb names TRBD1, which stays unverified in the absence of DNA. Germline CDR1 is KGHSH and CDR2 is LQKENI. The CDR3 spans 13 residues.